The 13 T cell receptor beta chains below come from one sample, sequenced in a study of type 1 regulatory T cells. Their recognized antigens are unknown. Regarding the study as a whole: Compared with non-type 1 regulatory T cells, type 1 regulatory T cells showed a more restricted TCR repertoire.

One entry per CDR3 protein, called by TCRdb with MiXCR from the reads. Altogether around 64,000 distinct CDR3 sequences are present, 20% being singletons, with the ten largest covering under 8.5%. The sample was cultured type 1 regulatory T (Tr1) cells, either the whole culture or a sorted fraction (not recorded which). Receptors originate from a human donor in good health.

This clonotype came up many times. This sequence joins TRBV29-1 and TRBJ2-3; possibly TRBD2 for D (5 bases). The germline CDR1 and CDR2 sequences are SQVTM and ANQGSEA. This CDR3 region has 12 residues. The V end lost 5 bases, the J end lost 2 bases, and 8 bases lay between the germline ends. The CDR3 DNA reads as TGCAGCGTTCGGCGGGCCACAGATACGCAGTATTTT. It is translated as CSVRRATDTQYF.

This clonotype was seen a few times. The CDR3 sequence is CASRRDRGTDTQYF. DNA for the CDR3: TGTGCCAGCAGGCGGGACAGGGGTACAGATACGCAGTATTTT. The V gene is TRBV18, the J gene TRBJ2-3; 10 bases agree with TRBD1. Germline lookup yields CDR1 KGHSH and CDR2 LQKENI. CDR3 length: 14 amino acids. The ends lost 8 bases at V and 3 bases at J; junction bases unmatched: 5.

V gene TRBV5-1 combines with J gene TRBJ2-2; D ambiguous. Germline-derived CDR1 and CDR2 are SGHRS and YFSETQ. The CDR3 is 12 residues long. V was shortened by 5 bases and J by 6 bases, with 8 bases between the two germline ends. In nucleotides, the CDR3 is TGCGCCAGCAGTCCGGTGTCCGGGGAGCTGTTTTTT. It yields the protein CASSPVSGELFF.

This clonotype has only a few counts. The chain has TRBV20-1 and TRBJ2-3; the match to TRBD2 covers 7 bases. This CDR3 spans 15 amino acids. V lost 6 bases to trimming and J lost 2 bases; unmatched junction nucleotides: 11. Germline V CDR1 and CDR2: DFQATT, SNEGSKA (reference sequence). DNA for the CDR3: TGCAGTGCAATGAATGGACTAGAGTACACAGATACGCAGTATTTT. Protein product: CSAMNGLEYTDTQYF.

This rearrangement joins TRBV20-1 to TRBJ1-2; possibly TRBD1 for D (6 bases). The germline V and J ends were trimmed by 5 bases and 4 bases, with 17 bases remaining between them. CDR3 length: 14 amino acids. Per the germline V gene, CDR1 is DFQATT and CDR2 is SNEGSKA (reference sequence). As DNA, the CDR3 is TGCAGTGCTCCCCCGGGGGCCGTTAGCTATGGCTACACCTTC. Its protein is CSAPPGAVSYGYTF.

This clonotype was detected a few times. This chain uses TRBV28 with TRBJ1-4; 9 bases agree with TRBD1. V shed 6 bases and J 6 bases; nucleotides not matched to a gene: 8. CDR3 size: 15 residues. Looked up from germline, CDR1 is MDHEN and CDR2 is SYDVKM. CDR3 amino acids: CASSSPGQGHEKLFF. The CDR3, as DNA: TGTGCCAGCAGCTCCCCGGGACAGGGACATGAAAAACTGTTTTTT.

The J gene is TRBJ2-1, the V gene TRBV11-2, with TRBD2 as a possible D gene (5 bases). Germline CDR1 reads SGHAT; CDR2 reads FQNNGV. The CDR3 covers 15 residues. V was pared by 6 bases and J by 12 bases, with 24 bases between. In nucleotides, the CDR3 is TGTGCCAGCAGGGACCCCGGGGTAGCAGCGTCGGGGCAGTTCTTC. Its protein product is CASRDPGVAASGQFF. Drawing the rest from reference TRBV11-2 and TRBJ2-1, the complete variable domain is EAGVAQSPRYKIIEKRQSVAFWCNPISGHATLYWYQQILGQGPKLLIQFQNNGVVDDSQLPKDRFSAERLKGVDSTLKIQPAKLEDSAVYLCASRDPGVAASGQFFGPGTRLTVL.

In this sample, this clonotype turned up a few times. This chain connects TRBV12-3 or TRBV12-4 to TRBJ2-1; no reliable D call. This CDR3 is 13 amino acids long. V dropped 3 bases and J dropped 8 bases, with 11 bases sitting between them. Written as DNA, the CDR3 is TGTGCCAGCAGTTTCGGCCGGGTGGATGAGCAGTTCTTC. This translates into CASSFGRVDEQFF.

This clonotype turned up a few times. This chain uses TRBV28 with TRBJ1-1; possibly TRBD1 for D (5 bases). Germline-derived CDR1 and CDR2 are MDHEN and SYDVKM. The germline V and J ends were trimmed by 5 bases and 1 base, with 14 bases remaining between them. CDR3 size: 15 residues. CDR3 sequence reads: CASSTTGTENTEAFF. In DNA form, the CDR3 reads TGTGCCAGCAGTACCACCGGGACTGAGAACACTGAAGCTTTCTTT.

The V and J genes are TRBV29-1 and TRBJ2-5, with D perhaps matching TRBD2 (5 bases). Per the germline V gene, CDR1 is SQVTM and CDR2 is ANQGSEA. This CDR3 contains 12 residues. V was shortened by 3 bases and J by 12 bases, with 17 bases between the two germline ends. CDR3 region: CSVERAGQLEYF. CDR3 nucleotides: TGCAGCGTTGAGAGGGCCGGTCAGTTGGAGTACTTC.

The chain recombines TRBV7-2 with TRBJ2-5, with D tentatively TRBD1 (6 bases). The germline gives CDR1 SGHTA, CDR2 FQGNSA. Deletions cut 5 bases from V and 9 bases from J, with 19 bases between. This CDR3 is built from 14 residues. In DNA form, the CDR3 reads TGTGCCAGCAGCCCCGGGACATGGGGAGTGGCCCAGTACTTC. As protein: CASSPGTWGVAQYF. Combining the CDR3 with reference TRBV7-2 and TRBJ2-5 gives the whole variable domain GAGVSQSPSNKVTEKGKDVELRCDPISGHTALYWYRQSLGQGLEFLIYFQGNSAPDKSGLPSDRFSAERTGGSVSTLTIQRTQQEDSAVYLCASSPGTWGVAQYFGPGTRLLVL.

CDR3 residues: CAWTDWETQYF. The CDR3 coding sequence is TGTGCCTGGACGGATTGGGAGACCCAGTACTTC. The rearrangement uses TRBV30 and TRBJ2-5; D is unresolved. V lost 4 bases and J 5 bases, leaving 8 bases between the germline ends. CDR1 is GTSNPN and CDR2 is SVGIG in the germline V gene (reference sequence). This CDR3 spans 11 amino acids.

The chain carries TRBV2 and TRBJ1-5; 9 bases map to TRBD1. The CDR3 length is 14 residues. Germline loops: CDR1 SNHLY, CDR2 FYNNEI. V gave up 4 bases and J gave up 7 bases; unmatched junction bases: 5. CDR3 DNA sequence: TGTGCCAGCAGTGGGACAGGGGTCGGGCAGCCCCAGCATTTT. It yields the protein CASSGTGVGQPQHF.